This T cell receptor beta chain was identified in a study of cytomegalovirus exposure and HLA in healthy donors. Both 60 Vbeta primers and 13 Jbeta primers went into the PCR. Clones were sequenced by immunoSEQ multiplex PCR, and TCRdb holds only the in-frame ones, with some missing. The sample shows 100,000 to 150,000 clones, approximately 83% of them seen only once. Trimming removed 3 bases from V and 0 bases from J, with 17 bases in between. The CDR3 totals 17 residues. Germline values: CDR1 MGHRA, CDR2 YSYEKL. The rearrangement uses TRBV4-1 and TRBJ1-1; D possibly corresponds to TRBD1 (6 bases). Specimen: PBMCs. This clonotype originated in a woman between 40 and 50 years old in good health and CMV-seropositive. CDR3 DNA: TGCGCCAGCAGCCATTCGAGGGGGGGAGTTTTGAACACTGAAGCTTTCTTT. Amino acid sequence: CASSHSRGGVLNTEAFF.